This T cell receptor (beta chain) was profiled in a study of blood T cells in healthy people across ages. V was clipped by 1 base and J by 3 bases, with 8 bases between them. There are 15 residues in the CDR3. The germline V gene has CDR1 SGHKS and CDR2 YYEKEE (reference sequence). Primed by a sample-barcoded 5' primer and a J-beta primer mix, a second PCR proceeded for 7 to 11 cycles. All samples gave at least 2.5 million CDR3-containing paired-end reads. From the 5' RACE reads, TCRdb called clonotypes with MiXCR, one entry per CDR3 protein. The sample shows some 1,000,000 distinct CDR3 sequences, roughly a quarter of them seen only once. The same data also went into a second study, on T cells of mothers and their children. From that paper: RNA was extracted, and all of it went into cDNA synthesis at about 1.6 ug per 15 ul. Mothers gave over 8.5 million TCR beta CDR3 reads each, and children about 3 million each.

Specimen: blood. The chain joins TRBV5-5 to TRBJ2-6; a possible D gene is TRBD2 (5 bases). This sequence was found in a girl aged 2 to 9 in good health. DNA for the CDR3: TGTGCCAGCAGCTTGTCGGGGAATGGGGCCAACGTCCTGACTTTC. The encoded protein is CASSLSGNGANVLTF.